The 9 T cell receptor beta chains presented below share a single source sample, sequenced in a study of monozygotic twins with inflammatory bowel disease. TCRdb re-called the 5' RACE reads; every CDR3 protein appears as one record, without DNA. Recorded here are 200,000 to 250,000 distinct CDR3 sequences; the top ten clones represent around 1.5%. The sequenced sample consisted of blood. The receptors come from a human donor with ulcerative colitis or Crohn's disease, or a healthy co-twin of an affected twin (not recorded which).

The chain employs TRBV4-2 and TRBJ1-3. This CDR3 region has 16 residues. Looked up from germline, CDR1 is LGHNA and CDR2 is YNFKEQ. Here the CDR3 reads CASSRSARDGGNTIYF.

The V and J genes are TRBV3-1 and TRBJ2-1. Germline V gene lookup returns CDR1 LGHDT and CDR2 YNNKEL (reference sequence). The CDR3 runs to 17 residues. The CDR3 spells CASSQDGGVVPYNEQFF.

This chain links TRBV29-1 with TRBJ2-1; lacking DNA, the TRBD2 call made by TCRdb goes unchecked. The CDR3 consists of 16 residues. Looked up from germline, CDR1 is SQVTM and CDR2 is ANQGSEA. The CDR3 reads CSGGLLDLSSYNEQFF.

The V and J genes are TRBV5-1 and TRBJ1-4; TCRdb's D call of TRBD1 is untestable without DNA. This CDR3 spans 15 amino acids. The germline CDR1 and CDR2 sequences are SGHRS and YFSETQ. CDR3 sequence: CASRSTGALHEKLFF.

V is TRBV11-2 and J is TRBJ1-6. CDR1 SGHAT and CDR2 FQNNGV come from the germline V gene. This CDR3 is built from 13 residues. CDR3 protein: CASSLDRGSPLHF.

The chain couples TRBV11-2 to TRBJ2-7; as DNA is missing, the TRBD1 call by TCRdb cannot be tested. This CDR3 has 14 amino acids. Germline V lookup: CDR1 SGHAT, CDR2 FQNNGV. CDR3 amino acids: CASSFGTGIYEQYF.

J is TRBJ2-5 and V is TRBV18. The germline V gene encodes CDR1 KGHSH and CDR2 LQKENI. This CDR3 is built from 14 residues. The CDR3 here is CASSPEQRQETQYF.

The chain uses TRBV9 and TRBJ2-6; the D gene TCRdb calls, TRBD2, cannot be checked with no DNA. The CDR3 extends over 14 amino acids. Per germline, CDR1 SGDLS and CDR2 YYNGEE. The CDR3 loop reads CAPPGLSGANVLTF.

This chain connects TRBV3-1 to TRBJ2-1. The CDR3 has 13 amino acids. Germline-derived CDR1 and CDR2 are LGHDT and YNNKEL (reference sequence). This chain's CDR3 is CASSPQGGNEQFF.